This TCR beta chain was recorded in a study of OX40 agonist ivuxolimab in advanced cancers. Overall study: An anti-OX40 (CD134) antibody with agonistic activity, ivuxolimab, was administered to patients. Patients achieving partial responses numbered three: one hepatocellular carcinoma case and two cutaneous melanoma cases.

Findings and caveats of the study: A proportion of nonresponders additionally exhibited low normalized T-cell clonal expansion.

As to this clone: Antigen specificity is unknown.

Clones were sequenced by immunoSEQ multiplex PCR, and TCRdb holds only the in-frame ones, with some missing. The data contain 30,000 to 35,000 clones, over 85% of them singletons. Trimming cost V 6 bases and J 5 bases, with 17 bases left between them. Germline loops: CDR1 SGHDT, CDR2 YYEEEE. The CDR3 has 14 amino acids. Material: CD4+ or CD8+ T cells sorted from blood, obtained in a trial of the OX40 agonist ivuxolimab. The TCR comes from an adult with an advanced solid tumor such as melanoma, head and neck, liver or kidney cancer. V gene TRBV5-6 combines with J gene TRBJ1-2, with a weak D call TRBD1 (5 bases). DNA for the CDR3: TGTGCCAGCAATGGGGGATCGGAAATTTATGGCTACACCTTC. Translating gives CASNGGSEIYGYTF.